This TCR beta chain was sequenced in a study of beta chain features in type 1 diabetes. Across the whole study: On cell yields, gender and age, patients and healthy donors were similar. Study results and caveats: More deletions and fewer insertions at VDJ junctions were seen in type 1 diabetes patients. No resolution was reached here on whether HLA type influences TCRB rearrangement.

The trim removed 10 bases at V and 6 bases at J, leaving 11 bases unmatched. The CDR3 covers 13 residues. Germline V gene lookup returns CDR1 MNHNY and CDR2 SVGAGI (reference sequence). A CD45RO/CCR7/CD25/CD127/CD95/CD27 panel sorted naive, central memory, regulatory and stem cell-like memory CD4+ cells. Worth noting for this clone: Its target is not known.

The whole isolated RNA underwent reverse transcription, so sequencing captured expressed TCRB transcripts. Using immunoSEQ multiplex PCR, the repertoire was profiled, and TCRdb retains in-frame clones only, with some absent. The sample contains 120,000 to 150,000 clones, under 60% of which appear only once. The sequence was obtained from a man in his late teens or twenties in good health. The chain recombines TRBV6-6 with TRBJ2-7; the match to TRBD1 covers 8 bases. The sample was Tregs from blood. CDR3 coding DNA: TGTGCCACCACGGGACAGGCCGAGCGCGAGCAGTACTTC. As protein: CATTGQAEREQYF.